These 14 T cell receptor beta chains share one sample of origin, sequenced in a study of T cell changes during pregnancy in multiple sclerosis. The method was immunoSEQ multiplex PCR; TCRdb's version includes in-frame clones alone and lacks a portion of them. This sample has tens of thousands of clones, with about 89% found just once. This specimen was CD4+ T cells from peripheral blood mononuclear cells, taken in the first trimester of pregnancy. The receptors come from a female donor in good health, enrolled as a control in a pregnancy study.

The CDR3 region is CASSQDLAGAAGELFF. The CDR3 nucleotides are TGCGCCAGCAGCCAAGATCTCGCGGGAGCAGCCGGGGAGCTGTTTTTT. The chain joins TRBV4-3 to TRBJ2-2; 7 positions agree with TRBD2. Germline V gene data show CDR1 as LGHNA and CDR2 as YSLEER. V lost 0 bases and J lost 6; bases outside the gene matches: 7. The CDR3 has 16 residues.

The chain joins TRBV6-1 to TRBJ2-4; the D gene is possibly TRBD2 (6 bases). CDR3 size: 14 residues. Germline assignment: CDR1 MNHNS and CDR2 SASEGT. The V gene lost 3 bases and the J gene lost 4 bases, with 10 bases spanning the gap. CDR3 sequence (DNA): TGTGCCAGCAGTGAGGGGGGATCTAAAAACATTCAGTACTTC. Translating gives CASSEGGSKNIQYF.

The chain employs TRBV15 and TRBJ1-5; D gene unclear. Trimming removed 0 bases from V and 3 bases from J, with 9 bases in between. CDR3 length equals 15 residues. From germline, CDR1 is LNHNV and CDR2 YYDKDF (reference sequence). CDR3 nucleotides: TGTGCCACCAGCAGAGATGCGGGATTCAATCAGCCCCAGCATTTT. Amino acid sequence: CATSRDAGFNQPQHF.

The chain combines TRBV7-2 with TRBJ1-5, with TRBD1 identical over 7 bases. Germline V lookup: CDR1 SGHTA, CDR2 FQGNSA. The CDR3 contains 15 residues. V gave up 2 bases and J gave up 6 bases; unmatched junction bases: 7. The CDR3 coding sequence is TGTGCCAGCAGCTTACCTCAGGGGGGAGTTCAGCCCCAGCATTTT. This gives the protein CASSLPQGGVQPQHF.

This sequence joins TRBV2 and TRBJ1-5; D is undetermined. Trimming removed 11 bases at V and 5 bases at J, with 13 bases between. Germline V gene lookup returns CDR1 SNHLY and CDR2 FYNNEI. CDR3 length: 12 amino acids. The CDR3 reads CAGRTADQPQHF. For the CDR3, the DNA is TGTGCCGGACGGACTGCTGATCAGCCCCAGCATTTT.

This clone was seen a handful of times. The chain carries TRBV15 and TRBJ1-6; TRBD1 matches 8 bases. This CDR3 is 14 amino acids long. Germline trimming cut 3 bases from V and 6 bases from J; bases unmatched to any gene: 1. Germline V gene sequence: CDR1 LNHNV, CDR2 YYDKDF (reference sequence). CDR3: CATSRDRVNSPLHF. The CDR3 DNA is TGTGCCACCAGCAGGGACAGGGTTAATTCACCCCTCCACTTT.

The chain is built from TRBV28 and TRBJ2-7, with 8 bases that match TRBD2. This CDR3 contains 16 residues. V gave up 4 bases and J gave up 0 bases; unmatched junction bases: 8. Germline values: CDR1 MDHEN, CDR2 SYDVKM. This CDR3 is CASSSLFAGGSYEQYF. The CDR3 DNA follows: TGTGCCAGCAGTTCGCTCTTTGCGGGAGGCTCCTACGAGCAGTACTTC.

The chain combines TRBV9 with TRBJ1-4; 7 bases line up with TRBD1. CDR1 SGDLS and CDR2 YYNGEE come from the germline V gene. V was pared by 3 bases and J by 4 bases, with 6 bases of the junction left unmatched. CDR3 length: 15 amino acids. CDR3 loop: CASSASTGINEKLFF. CDR3 DNA sequence: TGTGCCAGCAGCGCCTCGACAGGGATTAATGAAAAACTGTTTTTT.

The chain has TRBV5-1 and TRBJ2-6; 8 nucleotides agree with TRBD2. The CDR3 spans 16 residues. V shed 4 bases and J 2 bases; nucleotides not matched to a gene: 5. Germline-derived CDR1 and CDR2 are SGHRS and YFSETQ. The CDR3 is CASSPGGATGANVLTF. In DNA form, the CDR3 reads TGCGCCAGCAGCCCGGGGGGGGCTACTGGGGCCAACGTCCTGACTTTC.

This chain links TRBV7-8 with TRBJ1-3, with 7 bases identical to TRBD1. Germline assignment: CDR1 SGHVS and CDR2 FQNEAQ. The CDR3 runs to 14 residues. V lost 6 bases and J lost 0; bases outside the gene matches: 2. The CDR3 protein is CASRTGRSGNTIYF. The CDR3 DNA reads TGTGCCAGCAGGACAGGGCGCTCTGGAAACACCATATATTTT.

The chain combines TRBV7-8 with TRBJ2-3, with D possibly TRBD1 on 6 matching bases. The ends were cut back, 5 bases at V and 4 bases at J, with 19 bases in the middle. CDR1 SGHVS and CDR2 FQNEAQ come from the germline V gene. The CDR3 contains 16 residues. CDR3 in DNA: TGTGCCAGCAGCCTCCGGACAGCCCTAAGGGCAGATACGCAGTATTTT. It specifies CASSLRTALRADTQYF.

This sequence joins TRBV4-2 and TRBJ2-3; 13 bases are shared with TRBD2. Trimming took 1 base from V and 3 from J; bases not matched to a gene: 1. The CDR3 is made up of 16 amino acids. From germline, CDR1 is LGHNA and CDR2 YNFKEQ. The CDR3 region has the DNA TGTGCCAGCAGCCAAGGGACTAGCGGGGGTACAGATACGCAGTATTTT. The encoded protein is CASSQGTSGGTDTQYF.

This clone was seen only once. The V and J genes are TRBV28 and TRBJ2-6; D uncertain. V lost 10 bases to trimming and J lost 1 base, with 8 bases between them. There are 13 residues in the CDR3. Germline V gene data show CDR1 as MDHEN and CDR2 as SYDVKM. The CDR3: CATRVSGANVLTF. The CDR3 nucleotides are TGTGCCACCCGCGTATCTGGGGCCAACGTCCTGACTTTC.

The chain recombines TRBV4-3 with TRBJ2-5, with 10 bases matching TRBD2. There are 17 residues in the CDR3. Germline V lookup: CDR1 LGHNA, CDR2 YSLEER. V trimming: 0 bases; J trimming: 2 bases; junction bases outside the gene matches: 6. The DNA for the CDR3 is TGCGCCAGCAGCCAAGATCGGTGGACTAGCGGACAAGAGACCCAGTACTTC. It yields the protein CASSQDRWTSGQETQYF.